The 21 T cell receptor beta chains presented below share a single source sample, sequenced in a study of blood T cells in healthy people across ages. A second about 7 to 11 cycle PCR used barcoded and J-beta primers. TCRdb reprocessed the 5' RACE reads via MiXCR and lists one record per CDR3 protein. Among about 930,000 distinct CDR3 sequences, under 35% were seen once, and the ten largest hold roughly a tenth. These sequences were also reported in another study, on T cells of mothers and their children.

Specimen: blood. The receptors shown here come from a woman in her thirties or forties in good health.

This clonotype has a count of ten or more. V is TRBV29-1 and J is TRBJ1-1, with 8 bases identical to TRBD1. From germline, CDR1 is SQVTM and CDR2 ANQGSEA. V was pared by 7 bases and J by 1 base, with 2 bases of the junction left unmatched. The CDR3 extends over 12 amino acids. CDR3 sequence: CSGDRGNTEAFF. The DNA of the CDR3 is TGCAGCGGTGACAGGGGGAACACTGAAGCTTTCTTT. The full variable domain, rest sourced from reference TRBV29-1 and TRBJ1-1, is SAVISQKPSRDICQRGTSLTIQCQVDSQVTMMFWYRQQPGQSLTLIATANQGSEATYESGFVIDKFPISRPNLTFSTLTVSNMSPEDSSIYLCSGDRGNTEAFFGQGTRLTVV.

This clonotype was found a few times. The chain links TRBV7-6 to TRBJ1-4; D remains unclear. V lost 1 base and J lost 8, with 11 bases in between. Germline V gene sequence: CDR1 SGHVS, CDR2 FNYEAQ. CDR3 size: 14 residues. The CDR3 protein is CASSLDTLGEKLFF. CDR3 coding DNA: TGTGCCAGCAGCTTAGACACCCTGGGGGAAAAACTGTTTTTT.

V usage is TRBV7-2 and J usage is TRBJ2-7, with 8 bases matching TRBD2. With V trimmed by 4 bases and J by 0 bases, 5 bases remained unmatched. Germline V CDR1 and CDR2: SGHTA, FQGNSA. The CDR3 consists of 15 residues. The DNA for the CDR3 is TGTGCCAGCAGCTCGCCGGGGGGGGGCTCCTACGAGCAGTACTTC. It specifies CASSSPGGGSYEQYF.

This clonotype was counted at least ten times. The chain couples TRBV29-1 to TRBJ2-7; either TRBD1 or TRBD2 may supply D (5 bases each). V was trimmed by 7 bases and J by 0 bases, leaving 13 bases between them. The germline V gene has CDR1 SQVTM and CDR2 ANQGSEA. The CDR3 covers 13 residues. Here the CDR3 reads CSAGTLYSYEQYF. The CDR3 coding sequence is TGCAGCGCTGGGACCCTTTACTCCTACGAGCAGTACTTC.

This clonotype was found many times. The chain carries TRBV12-3 or TRBV12-4 and TRBJ2-1, with D perhaps TRBD1 (5 bases). V shed 3 bases and J shed 3 bases, with 12 bases lying between them. CDR3 size: 15 residues. The CDR3 loop is CASSFGQGIYNEQFF. In DNA form, the CDR3 reads TGTGCCAGCAGTTTTGGTCAGGGCATCTACAATGAGCAGTTCTTC.

Remarks on this clonotype: A junction boundary mismatches the germline segment, possibly from a read error. The chain recombines TRBV5-5 with TRBJ2-7; D is unclear. Germline lookup yields CDR1 SGHKS and CDR2 YYEKEE (reference sequence). The CDR3 has 11 amino acids. CDR3 nucleotide sequence: TGTGCCGGCAGCTTGGGATATGAGCAGTACTTC. This sequence encodes CAGSLGYEQYF.

This clonotype was seen only a few times. This rearrangement joins TRBV15 to TRBJ2-7, with 7 bases that match TRBD2. With 0 bases clipped from V and 2 bases from J, the junction kept 1 base outside the gene matches. The germline V gene has CDR1 LNHNV and CDR2 YYDKDF (reference sequence). The CDR3 extends over 14 amino acids. Written as DNA, the CDR3 is TGTGCCACCAGCAGAGAGGGGGGGACCTACGAGCAGTACTTC. Protein: CATSREGGTYEQYF. The full variable domain, its missing parts supplied by reference TRBV15 and TRBJ2-7, is DAMVIQNPRYQVTQFGKPVTLSCSQTLNHNVMYWYQQKSSQAPKLLFHYYDKDFNNEADTPDNFQSRRPNTSFCFLDIRSPGLGDTAMYLCATSREGGTYEQYFGPGTRLTVT.

As for this clonotype: A much larger clone lies a single base off, so this may be a read error. DNA of the CDR3: TGTGCCAGCACTGACAGGGATGGCTACACCTTC. Translated, it gives CASTDRDGYTF. V and J are TRBV5-6 and TRBJ1-2; 7 nucleotides line up with TRBD1. The CDR3 has 11 residues. Germline lookup yields CDR1 SGHDT and CDR2 YYEEEE. V trimming: 6 bases; J trimming: 6 bases; junction bases outside the gene matches: 2. Full variable domain (missing parts from reference TRBV5-6 and TRBJ1-2): DAGVTQSPTHLIKTRGQQVTLRCSPKSGHDTVSWYQQALGQGPQFIFQYYEEEERQRGNFPDRFSGHQFPNYSSELNVNALLLGDSALYLCASTDRDGYTFGSGTRLTVV.

This clonotype was observed at least ten times. The genes are TRBV28 and TRBJ2-3, with TRBD1 as a possible D gene (5 bases). V was trimmed by 6 bases and J by 0 bases, leaving 13 bases between them. Germline values: CDR1 MDHEN, CDR2 SYDVKM. This CDR3 has 15 amino acids. The CDR3 sequence: CASSPGATSTDTQYF. In nucleotides, the CDR3 is TGTGCCAGCAGCCCTGGGGCTACTAGCACAGATACGCAGTATTTT.

The chain employs TRBV10-3 and TRBJ2-7; D tentatively reads TRBD1 or TRBD2 (6 bases each). The CDR3 has 13 residues. Per the germline V gene, CDR1 is ENHRY and CDR2 is SYGVKD. The V gene lost 6 bases and the J gene lost 5 bases, with 14 bases spanning the gap. The CDR3 reads CAIREGGRDEQYF. DNA of the CDR3: TGTGCCATCAGGGAGGGGGGCAGGGACGAGCAGTACTTC.

The chain uses TRBV19 and TRBJ1-5, with 8 nucleotides matching TRBD1. Unmatched junction bases numbered 14, after V lost 5 bases and J lost 2 bases. From germline, CDR1 is LNHDA and CDR2 SQIVND (reference sequence). The CDR3 runs to 18 residues. The chain's CDR3 is CASSPRQGQVNGNQPQHF. The CDR3 DNA sequence: TGTGCCAGTAGTCCACGACAGGGACAGGTTAATGGCAATCAGCCCCAGCATTTT.

In this sample, this clonotype turned up a few times. The genes are TRBV9 and TRBJ2-1, with 8 bases fitting TRBD1. With V trimmed by 4 bases and J by 9 bases, 12 bases remained unmatched. CDR3 length: 15 amino acids. CDR1 is SGDLS and CDR2 is YYNGEE in the germline V gene. The CDR3 is CASSPSDRVPSEQFF. CDR3 sequence (DNA): TGTGCCAGCAGCCCTTCGGACAGGGTACCTAGTGAGCAGTTCTTC.

A few counts support this clonotype. This sequence joins TRBV5-5 and TRBJ2-7; D remains unclear. The CDR3 has 13 residues. Germline V gives CDR1 SGHKS, CDR2 YYEKEE (reference sequence). The V and J ends lost 0 bases and 10 bases respectively, with 14 bases between them. CDR3 in amino acids: CASSLEAEAGQYF. The CDR3 DNA sequence: TGTGCCAGCAGCTTGGAGGCCGAAGCCGGACAGTACTTC.

In its sample, this clonotype was seen once. This chain uses TRBV6-5 with TRBJ2-2, with D maybe TRBD1 (5 bases). Trimming shortened V by 2 bases and J by 4 bases, and 14 bases separated the two germline ends. Germline CDR1 is MNHEY and CDR2 is SVGAGI. CDR3 length: 16 residues. The CDR3 spells CASSYGPGLSTGELFF. The CDR3 region has the DNA TGTGCCAGCAGTTACGGGCCAGGGTTGAGCACCGGGGAGCTGTTTTTT.

Turning to this clonotype: A read error may produce the germline difference seen at one junction end. The V and J genes are TRBV20-1 and TRBJ2-7; 11 bases line up with TRBD1. This CDR3 spans 14 amino acids. Germline V CDR1 and CDR2: DFQATT, SNEGSKA (reference sequence). CDR3 in DNA: TGCAGTGCTAAACGGACAGGGGGCCCCTACGGGCAGTACTTC. The encoded protein is CSAKRTGGPYGQYF.

V gene TRBV27 combines with J gene TRBJ2-1; D remains ambiguous. Per the germline V gene, CDR1 is MNHEY and CDR2 is SMNVEV (reference sequence). V was trimmed by 4 bases and J by 5 bases, leaving 12 bases between them. The length of the CDR3 is 14 residues. CDR3 in amino acids: CASSSPLRDNEQFF. For the CDR3, the DNA is TGTGCCAGCAGTTCCCCCCTCCGGGACAATGAGCAGTTCTTC.

In regard to this clonotype: The CDR3 does not end in the conserved phenylalanine or tryptophan, so this is likely a read error. This sequence joins TRBV6-5 and TRBJ1-6, with D possibly being TRBD1 (6 bases). This CDR3 spans 15 amino acids. V lost 7 bases and J lost 10, with 20 bases in between. Germline CDR1 MNHEY, CDR2 SVGAGI. As DNA, the CDR3 is TGTGCCAGCACCCCCGGCAGGGGCTGGGAATCACCCCTCCACTGT. It translates to CASTPGRGWESPLHC.

This chain joins TRBV12-3 or TRBV12-4 and TRBJ1-1; weak D call: TRBD1 (5 bases). This CDR3 contains 16 residues. Trimming cost V 6 bases and J 1 base, with 18 bases left between them. The chain's CDR3 is CASSLEYAGSNTEAFF. The CDR3 DNA reads as TGTGCCAGCAGCCTCGAGTATGCAGGGTCGAACACTGAAGCTTTCTTT.

The V call is TRBV19, the J call TRBJ1-2; D gene uncertain. V dropped 4 bases and J dropped 8 bases, with 14 bases sitting between them. The CDR3 has 13 amino acids. Germline V CDR1 and CDR2: LNHDA, SQIVND (reference sequence). The CDR3 nucleotides are TGTGCCAGTAGTAGCGGGCCTAAATACGGCTACACCTTC. Protein sequence: CASSSGPKYGYTF.

The rearrangement joins TRBV5-1 to TRBJ2-5; perhaps TRBD2 as D (6 bases). The CDR3 extends over 14 amino acids. V lost 2 bases and J 5 bases, leaving 13 bases between the germline ends. Germline lookup yields CDR1 SGHRS and CDR2 YFSETQ. The CDR3 loop is CASSLGGNVETQYF. For the CDR3, the DNA is TGCGCCAGCAGCTTAGGCGGGAACGTCGAGACCCAGTACTTC.

The chain carries TRBV9 and TRBJ2-2; D gene uncertain. Between the trimmed V and J ends, which lost 0 bases and 0 bases, there was a span of 3 bases. Germline V gene lookup returns CDR1 SGDLS and CDR2 YYNGEE. This CDR3 spans 14 amino acids. The CDR3 spells CASSVVTNTGELFF. Written as DNA, the CDR3 is TGTGCCAGCAGCGTAGTCACGAACACCGGGGAGCTGTTTTTT.